This T cell receptor beta chain emerged from a study of cytomegalovirus exposure and HLA in healthy donors (dated by TCRdb to about 2017). Concerning the study at large: An earlier analysis of approximately 640 of the donors reported 276 Gb of sequence data and around 110 million unique TCR beta sequences from 190 million or so T cells. High-throughput TCR immunosequencing, statistical association of individual TCRs with disease status, and machine learning were combined to predict cytomegalovirus infection status. Across some 400 genotyped donors of the cohort, an average of approximately 200,000 unique TCR beta nucleotide sequences per donor were sequenced, and approximately 17% of those sequences were non-productive. The study aimed to test whether signatures of past pathogen exposure could be identified by cataloging public T cell receptors. Every discovery cohort repertoire had been produced on one sequencing platform. Along with the approximately 700-subject first cohort, a separate validation cohort of 120 different subjects was used. In an earlier analysis of more than 550 of the donors, high-throughput TCR beta sequencing was used to judge whether each TCR beta V gene segment behaved as functional or pseudogenic. The later analysis used no new phenotypic data to find candidate immune exposures, relying instead on TCR beta sequences and their occurrence across donors. Alongside the repertoire data, information on donor age, sex, ethnicity and CMV serostatus was compiled. A later analysis re-analyzed previously published TCR beta repertoires from 660 or so donors and added high-resolution HLA genotyping to study TCR occurrence patterns. The genetic ancestry cluster associated with self-reported Caucasian donors included 81% of the 350 to 500 genotyped donors. Typing coverage varied by locus: about 629-630 donors for A, B, C, DRB1 and DQB1; roughly 510 for DQA1; approximately 610 for DPA1; around 450 for DPB1. Because of strong linkage in the cohort, roughly five DR-DQ haplotypes were treated as single units for association and clustering. Both class I and class II loci were covered by HLA typing, at four-digit resolution. An early release that covered about 600 HLA-typed donors contained approximately 300 gigabases of sequencing data and tens of millions of unique TCR sequences. The study profiled the T cell repertoires of about 640 subjects by immunosequencing and related them to cytomegalovirus serostatus. In a later genetic analysis, genome-wide SNP genotypes for about 60% of the 666 donors were used, and that subset was treated as a discovery cohort.

The germline V gene encodes CDR1 MRHNA and CDR2 SNTAGT. The CDR3, cysteine through phenylalanine, is 17 amino acids long. Just the 51-base CDR3 DNA is kept, in frame starting at base 1. As to this clone: The target of this receptor is not known. No base quality information exists; no much larger clone differs at one position.

In total, about 650 healthy bone marrow donors made up the cohort. All cohort members were sampled while nominally healthy, although unrecorded immune exposures were likely present. CMV serostatus was positive for 250 to 300 and negative for about half of the roughly 700 cohort members, and was not recorded for this donor. A peripheral blood sample was provided by each donor, and peripheral blood mononuclear cells were used for TCR beta sequencing. The Qiagen DNeasy Blood Extraction Kit was used to extract genomic DNA from the blood cell samples. The library was generated by the immunoSEQ multiplex PCR assay. A mixture of 60 forward primers for TCR Vbeta segments and 13 reverse primers for TCR Jbeta segments was used in the multiplex PCR. The CDR3 region of rearranged TCR beta genes was amplified from genomic DNA by a multiplex PCR assay. The amplified TCR beta libraries were sequenced on the Illumina HiSeq System as 87-base-pair reads. The authors' pipeline ran thus. Across the 700 or so repertoires, a later analysis counted about 81 million unique TCR beta chains, some 11 million of which were shared by at least two donors. Raw reads were error-corrected and collapsed into unique sequences by a nearest-neighbor algorithm in which closely related sequences were merged to remove PCR and sequencing errors. To assign V, D and J gene segments, CDR3 sequences were aligned to IMGT reference sequences. For a sequence to be retained, at least a six-nucleotide match to both a V gene segment and a J gene segment was required. A rearrangement was called productive if the CDR3 had no stop codons and remained in frame with V and J, and every other rearrangement was called non-productive. CDR3 was defined by IMGT convention, running from the second conserved V-encoded cysteine to the conserved J-encoded phenylalanine. The earlier analysis of 587 of the donors excluded any sequence lacking an unambiguous match to a single V gene segment. An earlier analysis of fewer than 750 of the donors called V segments functional above 56.7% productive rearrangements and segregating when the between-donor standard deviation exceeded 5%. To diagnose cytomegalovirus status from the catalog of TCR beta chain sequences, a statistical classification framework was built. In a later analysis, TCR nucleotide sequences were compared against IMGT/GENE-DB human TR gene sequences so that V and J genes could be assigned. The TCRdist pipeline was used in a later analysis to assign CDR3 sequences and most-parsimonious VDJ recombination scenarios. In a later analysis, every TCR beta chain was defined by the combination of its CDR3 amino acid sequence and its V-gene family, and reads without a unique V-gene family were dropped. In a later analysis, approximately 640 highly shared, low-generation-probability nucleotide sequences were removed to address suspected cross-contamination and a sequencing artifact. A later analysis calculated a clonal expansion index for each public chain from normalized within-repertoire ranks of inferred template counts. In a later analysis, generation probabilities were computed with a VDJ recombination model fitted to out-of-frame rearrangements, and the resulting probabilities were checked against IGoR. Hypergeometric tests were used in a later analysis to score TCR-TCR, TCR-HLA and TCR-CMV co-occurrence, with a repertoire-size bias correction applied to the TCR pairs. A later analysis estimated false discovery rates by permuting HLA or CMV assignments 20 times. In a later analysis, co-occurring TCRs were grouped using DBSCAN, with TCRdist sequence similarity added in when clustering inside HLA-allele-positive subsets. Repertoires with fewer than 30,000 or more than 120,000 public chains were left out of co-occurrence clustering, as were a handful of repertoires with anomalous nucleotide sharing. Entries here come from immuneACCESS through TCRdb and include only in-frame sequences with V and J called. Some clones fail to appear in such tables; in the studies checked, an unresolved V gene covers under half of the shortfall, and the cause of the remainder is unknown. That table gives V, J and clone size, and the DNA gave D and trimming. This sample gives 55,000 to 65,000 clones in total; roughly four fifths of them show up just once. Roughly 1.6% of the sample is taken by the ten largest.

Results the study describes overall, beyond this receptor: Several of the top co-occurrence clusters appeared to be linked to parvovirus B19, influenza, CMV and Epstein-Barr virus, according to a later analysis. In both the original and validation cohorts, the classifier was reported to diagnose cytomegalovirus status with high specificity and sensitivity. According to a later analysis, most CMV-associated TCR beta chains appeared to be HLA-restricted, and the HLA associations seemed to be driven largely by CMV exposure. A further reported finding was that TCR beta sequences accurately predicted the HLA-A and HLA-B alleles for most subjects in the first cohort. Because the 87-base-pair reads could not distinguish some IMGT-functional V segments, including TRBV6-2 and TRBV6-3, those segments were excluded. Assigning TCR associations to individual alleles was difficult when HLA alleles, especially DR and DQ, strongly co-occurred. Broadly in line with IMGT annotations, most TCR beta V segments showed up in productive rearrangements about 90% or about 30% of the time in an earlier analysis of 450 to 750 of the donors. A later analysis found that TCR association rates varied across HLA loci, with DRB1 alleles showing the most associated TCRs and HLA-C alleles the fewest. In a later genetic analysis, a missense DCLRE1C variant was associated with V-gene and J-gene trimming of TCR beta chains, and the association was replicated in an independent cohort. In vitro tests confirmed that three of the cytomegalovirus-associated TCR beta chains recognize cytomegalovirus antigens. Immune exposure information for the cohort was limited to CMV serostatus. The study listed 164 TCR beta chains as associated with cytomegalovirus. Because counts were too low, some 16 rarely observed V segments, including chromosome 9 orphons, were excluded from the earlier analysis of some 590 of the donors. The authors suggested that the approach could potentially be generalized to other disease states and immunological phenotypes. Sequencing depth was assumed to be roughly uniform across donors in the presence/absence analyses, though that assumption may not hold. This cohort had only TCR beta chains sequenced, and the lack of alpha or paired-chain data limited which features could be detected. In a later genetic analysis, fewer N-insertions in productive TCRs were reported among donors in an Asian-associated ancestry cluster than the approximately 670-donor mean. Specific HLA alleles were associated with roughly 17,000 TCR beta sequences at a false discovery rate of 0.05 in a later analysis. HLA typing was unavailable for some donors at each locus, so association tests used only the typed subset. A group of highly shared sequence variants was considered likely to be a technical artifact of the sequencing pipeline. Correlated functional status among segregating V segments might be attributable to linkage disequilibrium, but an unknown experimental factor could not be ruled out. Most TCR sequences were observed very rarely across donors, whereas some public TCRs were present in many individuals. In a later analysis, HLA-associated TCR beta chains showed more clonal expansion and lower generation probabilities than non-associated chains that were equally common.

Sequenced material: PBMCs. The chain employs TRBV6-4 and TRBJ2-5; 12 bases in the junction line up with TRBD2. The closer fit of TRBJ2-7 to the DNA end suggests the J call may be wrong. The receptor's source is a human donor in good health. The DNA sequence is given as TGTGCCAGCACCTTGGGGCTACTAGCGGGGGGTCCCTACGAGCAGTACTTC. Its coded protein is CASTLGLLAGGPYEQYF.